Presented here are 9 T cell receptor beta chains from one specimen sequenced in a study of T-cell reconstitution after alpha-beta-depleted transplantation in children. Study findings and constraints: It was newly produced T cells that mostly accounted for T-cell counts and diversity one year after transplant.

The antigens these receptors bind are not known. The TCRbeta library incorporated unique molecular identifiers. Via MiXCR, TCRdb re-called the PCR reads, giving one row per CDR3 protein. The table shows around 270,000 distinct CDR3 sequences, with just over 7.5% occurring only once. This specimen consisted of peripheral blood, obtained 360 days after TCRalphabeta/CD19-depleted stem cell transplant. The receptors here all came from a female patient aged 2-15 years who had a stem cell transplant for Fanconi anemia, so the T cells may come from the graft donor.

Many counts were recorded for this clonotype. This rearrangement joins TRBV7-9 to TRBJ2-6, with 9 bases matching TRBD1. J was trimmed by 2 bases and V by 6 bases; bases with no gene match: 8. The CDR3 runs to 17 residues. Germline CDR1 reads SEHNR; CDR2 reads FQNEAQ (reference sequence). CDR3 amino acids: CASRSGQGFPGANVLTF. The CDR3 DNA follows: TGTGCCAGCAGATCGGGACAGGGTTTCCCTGGGGCCAACGTCCTGACTTTC.

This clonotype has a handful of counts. CDR3 coding DNA: TGTGCCAGCAGCTTAAGTCGGGAGACCTCCTACGAGCAGTACTTC. It yields the protein CASSLSRETSYEQYF. V is TRBV7-3 and J is TRBJ2-7, with a possible D match to TRBD2 (6 bases). Trimming left V 1 base short and J 0 bases short, with 10 bases between. Germline loops: CDR1 SGHTA, CDR2 FQGTGA. There are 15 residues in the CDR3.

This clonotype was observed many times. The CDR3 protein is CSVAQGVNYGYTF. CDR3 in DNA: TGCAGCGTTGCACAGGGGGTTAACTATGGCTACACCTTC. This sequence joins TRBV29-1 and TRBJ1-2; 8 bases align to TRBD1. Germline trimming cut 4 bases from V and 1 base from J; bases unmatched to any gene: 2. Germline assignment: CDR1 SQVTM and CDR2 ANQGSEA. This CDR3 has 13 amino acids.

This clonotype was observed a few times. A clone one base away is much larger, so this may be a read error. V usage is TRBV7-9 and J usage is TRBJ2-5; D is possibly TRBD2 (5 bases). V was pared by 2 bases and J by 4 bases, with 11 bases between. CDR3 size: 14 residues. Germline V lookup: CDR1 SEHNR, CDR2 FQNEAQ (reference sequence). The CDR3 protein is CASSLTGFGETQYF. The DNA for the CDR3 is TGTGCCAGCAGCTTAACGGGGTTTGGAGAGACCCAGTACTTC.

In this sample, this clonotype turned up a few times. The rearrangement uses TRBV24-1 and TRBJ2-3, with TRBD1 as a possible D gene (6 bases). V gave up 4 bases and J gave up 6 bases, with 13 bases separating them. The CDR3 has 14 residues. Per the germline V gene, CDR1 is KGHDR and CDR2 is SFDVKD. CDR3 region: CATSDYTGTDTQYF. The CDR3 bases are TGTGCCACCAGTGACTACACAGGGACCGATACGCAGTATTTT.

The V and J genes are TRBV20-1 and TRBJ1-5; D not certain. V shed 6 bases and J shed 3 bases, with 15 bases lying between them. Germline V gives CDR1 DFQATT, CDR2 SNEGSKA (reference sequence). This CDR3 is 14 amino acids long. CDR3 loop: CSARPPGTNQPQHF. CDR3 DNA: TGCAGTGCCCGACCCCCGGGTACCAATCAGCCCCAGCATTTT.

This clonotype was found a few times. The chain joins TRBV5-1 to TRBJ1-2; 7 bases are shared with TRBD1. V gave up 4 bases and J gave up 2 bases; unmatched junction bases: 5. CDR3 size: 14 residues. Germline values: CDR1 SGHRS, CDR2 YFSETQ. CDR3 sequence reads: CASSPGGENYGYTF. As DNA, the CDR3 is TGCGCCAGCAGCCCAGGGGGGGAGAACTATGGCTACACCTTC.

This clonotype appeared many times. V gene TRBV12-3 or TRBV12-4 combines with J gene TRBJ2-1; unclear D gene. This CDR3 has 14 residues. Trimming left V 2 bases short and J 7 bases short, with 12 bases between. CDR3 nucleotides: TGTGCCAGCAGTTTAACCCGGGCTCAAAATGAGCAGTTCTTC. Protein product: CASSLTRAQNEQFF.

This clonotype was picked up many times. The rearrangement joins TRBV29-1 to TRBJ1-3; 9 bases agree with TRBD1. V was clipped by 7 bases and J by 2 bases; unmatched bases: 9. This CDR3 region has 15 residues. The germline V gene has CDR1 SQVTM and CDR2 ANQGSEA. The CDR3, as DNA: TGCAGCGCAAAGCCGGGACAGGGACCTGGAAACACCATATATTTT. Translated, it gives CSAKPGQGPGNTIYF. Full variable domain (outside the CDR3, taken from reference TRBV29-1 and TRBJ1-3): SAVISQKPSRDICQRGTSLTIQCQVDSQVTMMFWYRQQPGQSLTLIATANQGSEATYESGFVIDKFPISRPNLTFSTLTVSNMSPEDSSIYLCSAKPGQGPGNTIYFGEGSWLTVV.